This TCR beta chain was retrieved from a study of blood T cell repertoires in COVID-19. In the study overall: The cDNA or gDNA used as material had been derived from T cells, B-cell-depleted T cells, or PBMCs.

Trimming cost V 0 bases and J 2 bases, with 11 bases left between them. CDR1 and CDR2 (germline): MGHRA, YSYEKL. The CDR3 loop spans 15 amino acids. In the study's own analysis: Amplification of reference gene primers provided the estimated nucleated cell counts. Here immunoSEQ multiplex PCR was the method, and the copy in TCRdb shows in-frame clones only, minus some. V, J and clone size were drawn from that table, and D and trimming were deduced from the DNA. The table lists some 140,000 clones, around 90% of them singletons. This sequence was found in a man in his fifties with acute or convalescent COVID-19. The genes are TRBV4-1 and TRBJ2-7; weak D call: TRBD2 (6 bases). The sequenced sample was peripheral blood. CDR3: CASSQEPGGTYEQYV. As DNA, the CDR3 is TGCGCCAGCAGCCAAGAGCCCGGGGGAACCTACGAGCAGTACGTC.